Below, 26 T cell receptor beta chains from the same sample are listed, as sequenced in a study of graft-versus-host responses after intestinal transplantation. Libraries were prepared by immunoSEQ multiplex PCR; TCRdb keeps only in-frame clonotypes and omits some of them. Of about 15,000 clones detected, approximately 79% appear once; the ten largest clones hold 7.8%. From the graft tissue, intraepithelial and lamina propria lymphocytes were released through processing. Here the sequenced sample was ileum tissue, taken around 470 days after intestinal transplant. These receptors were obtained from a human patient who received an intestinal transplant, so some T cells may come from the graft donor.

The CDR3 here is CASRKDGTDTQYF. DNA for the CDR3: TGTGCCAGCAGAAAGGATGGGACAGATACGCAGTATTTT. V usage is TRBV2 and J usage is TRBJ2-3, with unresolved D. There are 13 residues in the CDR3. Germline CDR1 is SNHLY and CDR2 is FYNNEI. The ends were cut back, 6 bases at V and 3 bases at J, with 10 bases in the middle.

V gene TRBV19 combines with J gene TRBJ1-5; D perhaps matches TRBD1 (5 bases). The CDR3 totals 15 residues. Per germline, CDR1 LNHDA and CDR2 SQIVND (reference sequence). Trimming left V 7 bases short and J 0 bases short, with 13 bases between. Written as DNA, the CDR3 is TGTGCCAGTACCCTGGGGCACTATAGCAATCAGCCCCAGCATTTT. It encodes CASTLGHYSNQPQHF.

The chain has TRBV7-2 and TRBJ2-1, with 8 nucleotides matching TRBD2. Losses at the gene ends were 5 bases for V and 6 bases for J; bases not matched to a gene: 12. From germline, CDR1 is SGHTA and CDR2 FQGNSA. The CDR3 covers 16 residues. This CDR3 is CASSEEVGGGRNEQFF. The CDR3 DNA reads as TGTGCCAGCAGCGAAGAAGTCGGGGGGGGCCGCAATGAGCAGTTCTTC.

The chain carries TRBV6-5 and TRBJ1-4, with D unresolved. In germline, CDR1 is MNHEY, CDR2 SVGAGI. V was clipped by 6 bases and J by 0 bases, with 11 bases between them. The CDR3 length is 15 residues. CDR3 DNA: TGTGCCAGCAGCCCCCAACTCCCAACTAATGAAAAACTGTTTTTT. This encodes CASSPQLPTNEKLFF.

This sequence joins TRBV6-5 and TRBJ1-2; a weak D match, TRBD1 (5 bases). CDR3 length: 12 residues. CDR1 and CDR2 (germline): MNHEY, SVGAGI. V lost 5 bases, J lost 8 bases, and 12 bases lay in between. The CDR3 sequence is CASSTGTRGYTF. The CDR3 DNA reads TGTGCCAGCAGTACCGGGACGAGAGGCTACACCTTC.

The chain carries TRBV30 and TRBJ2-5, with D perhaps TRBD2 (6 bases). The germline gives CDR1 GTSNPN, CDR2 SVGIG (reference sequence). The V end lost 0 bases, the J end lost 5 bases, and 19 bases lay between the germline ends. There are 16 residues in the CDR3. The DNA for the CDR3 is TGTGCCTGGAGTGTATGGCTGCTAGCGATTAGGGAGACCCAGTACTTC. Encoded protein: CAWSVWLLAIRETQYF.

This chain connects TRBV19 to TRBJ2-1, with TRBD2 identical over 12 bases. The CDR3 contains 15 residues. Germline-derived CDR1 and CDR2 are LNHDA and SQIVND (reference sequence). The V segment lost 5 bases and the J segment 6 bases; nucleotides outside the gene matches: 5. CDR3 bases: TGTGCCAGTAGTTCGGGACTAGCGGGCCGCAATGAGCAGTTCTTC. Translated: CASSSGLAGRNEQFF.

This chain links TRBV2 with TRBJ2-5; 9 nucleotides line up with TRBD2. J was trimmed by 5 bases and V by 3 bases; bases with no gene match: 4. Germline loops: CDR1 SNHLY, CDR2 FYNNEI. The CDR3 totals 14 residues. The DNA of the CDR3 is TGTGCCAGCAGTGATGCGGGGGGGAGGGAGACCCAGTACTTC. Its translation is CASSDAGGRETQYF.

The rearrangement uses TRBV6-1 and TRBJ1-5; 7 bases agree with TRBD1. The germline CDR1 and CDR2 sequences are MNHNS and SASEGT. V shed 6 bases, J shed 2 bases, and the junction held 7 bases outside the gene matches. CDR3 length equals 15 residues. The CDR3 spells CASSPQGLGNQPQHF. The CDR3 DNA reads as TGTGCCAGCAGCCCACAGGGGCTAGGCAATCAGCCCCAGCATTTT.

The DNA of the CDR3 is TGTGCCAGCTCACGAGACACAGGGGGATCTGGAAACACCATATATTTT. Translated, it gives CASSRDTGGSGNTIYF. The gene calls are TRBV18 and TRBJ1-3; 8 nucleotides agree with TRBD1. The germline V gene encodes CDR1 KGHSH and CDR2 LQKENI. J lost 1 base, V lost 4 bases, and 6 bases had no gene match. This CDR3 contains 16 residues.

V and J are TRBV4-1 and TRBJ1-1; perhaps TRBD1 as D (6 bases). CDR1 is MGHRA and CDR2 is YSYEKL in the germline V gene. The CDR3 runs 15 residues. Trimming cost V 0 bases and J 4 bases, with 12 bases left between them. CDR3 sequence: CASSQEGAPGTEAFF. As DNA, the CDR3 is TGCGCCAGCAGCCAAGAGGGGGCTCCGGGCACTGAAGCTTTCTTT.

This rearrangement joins TRBV7-6 to TRBJ2-5; 8 positions agree with TRBD1. The J call is in doubt because the DNA end fits TRBJ2-7 better. There are 15 residues in the CDR3. In germline, CDR1 is SGHVS, CDR2 FNYEAQ. The CDR3 nucleotides are TGTGCCAGCAGCTACGGACAGGGAAGCCCCTACGAGCAGTACTTC. Amino acid sequence: CASSYGQGSPYEQYF.

This clone was seen just once. The J gene is TRBJ2-7, the V gene TRBV5-6, with TRBD1 matching 8 bases. Germline CDR1 is SGHDT and CDR2 is YYEEEE. The CDR3 covers 13 residues. The V segment lost 3 bases and the J segment 5 bases; nucleotides outside the gene matches: 4. In DNA, the CDR3 is TGTGCCAGCAGCTCCGGGACAGGTGACGAGCAGTACTTC. It yields the protein CASSSGTGDEQYF.

This clone was seen a single time. This sequence joins TRBV25-1 and TRBJ1-4; no clear D gene. This CDR3 contains 12 residues. The V and J ends lost 6 bases and 0 bases respectively, with 2 bases between them. The germline CDR1 and CDR2 sequences are MGHDK and SYGVNS. The CDR3 sequence: CASRATNEKLFF. CDR3 bases: TGTGCCAGCAGGGCAACTAATGAAAAACTGTTTTTT.

CDR3 in DNA: TGTGCCAGCAGTGAGGGGCCCCGGGGCACTGAAGCTTTCTTT. It translates to CASSEGPRGTEAFF. The gene calls are TRBV2 and TRBJ1-1; tentative D call: TRBD1 (5 bases). CDR1 SNHLY and CDR2 FYNNEI come from the germline V gene. Trimming shortened V by 3 bases and J by 4 bases, and 12 bases separated the two germline ends. There are 14 residues in the CDR3.

This clone was observed once. V is TRBV5-4 and J is TRBJ2-7; D is perhaps TRBD1 (5 bases). The CDR3 consists of 13 residues. CDR1 and CDR2 (germline): SGHNT, YYREEE (reference sequence). Trimming pared 0 bases from V and 3 bases from J, leaving 7 bases between. CDR3 bases: TGTGCCAGCAGCTTGGGCAGGGACTACGAGCAGTACTTC. Amino acids: CASSLGRDYEQYF.

The chain links TRBV11-2 to TRBJ1-1; TRBD1 matches at 8 bases. The J segment lost 0 bases and the V segment lost 1 base, leaving 13 bases of the junction unmatched. The germline gives CDR1 SGHAT, CDR2 FQNNGV. The CDR3 runs 19 residues. This CDR3 reads CASSLGTGFNPDVNTEAFF. As DNA, the CDR3 is TGTGCCAGCAGCTTAGGGACAGGGTTCAACCCCGACGTGAACACTGAAGCTTTCTTT. Supplemented by reference TRBV11-2 and TRBJ1-1, the full variable domain reads EAGVAQSPRYKIIEKRQSVAFWCNPISGHATLYWYQQILGQGPKLLIQFQNNGVVDDSQLPKDRFSAERLKGVDSTLKIQPAKLEDSAVYLCASSLGTGFNPDVNTEAFFGQGTRLTVV.

The sample holds one count of this clone. The chain is built from TRBV29-1 and TRBJ2-7; perhaps TRBD1 as D (5 bases). The germline V gene has CDR1 SQVTM and CDR2 ANQGSEA. This CDR3 contains 14 residues. V was trimmed by 4 bases and J by 6 bases, leaving 19 bases between them. CDR3 sequence reads: CSVGTGPWGGEQYF. For the CDR3, the DNA is TGCAGCGTTGGAACCGGGCCTTGGGGCGGCGAGCAGTACTTC.

Only one count was recorded for this clone. CDR3 DNA sequence: TGTGCCAGCAGTGATATTGGGGAAGGGACTGAAGCTTTCTTT. It codes for CASSDIGEGTEAFF. The chain joins TRBV2 to TRBJ1-1; D gene unclear. Germline V gene data show CDR1 as SNHLY and CDR2 as FYNNEI. This CDR3 has 14 amino acids. Trimming pared 3 bases from V and 5 bases from J, leaving 13 bases between.

J is TRBJ1-3 and V is TRBV30; no firm D call. Germline V gene lookup returns CDR1 GTSNPN and CDR2 SVGIG (reference sequence). V dropped 0 bases and J dropped 4 bases, with 7 bases sitting between them. This CDR3 has 13 residues. CDR3 nucleotide sequence: TGTGCCTGGAGTGTTTCCGGGGGAAACACCATATATTTT. Protein: CAWSVSGGNTIYF. Together with reference TRBV30 and TRBJ1-3, the CDR3 gives the full variable domain: SQTIHQWPATLVQPVGSPLSLECTVEGTSNPNLYWYRQAAGRGLQLLFYSVGIGQISSEVPQNLSASRPQDRQFILSSKKLLLSDSGFYLCAWSVSGGNTIYFGEGSWLTVV.

This chain links TRBV15 with TRBJ2-6, with D unclear. Germline values: CDR1 LNHNV, CDR2 YYDKDF (reference sequence). This CDR3 spans 16 amino acids. V was pared by 1 base and J by 0 bases, with 7 bases between. CDR3 sequence reads: CATSRGVGSGANVLTF. CDR3 sequence (DNA): TGTGCCACCAGCAGAGGCGTGGGCTCTGGGGCCAACGTCCTGACTTTC.

V gene TRBV5-6 combines with J gene TRBJ1-5; weak D call: TRBD1 (5 bases). Germline V gene sequence: CDR1 SGHDT, CDR2 YYEEEE. Trimming removed 7 bases at V and 2 bases at J, with 13 bases between. The CDR3 is 14 residues long. CDR3 nucleotides: TGTGCCAGCGTGAGGAGGGGTGGCAATCAGCCCCAGCATTTT. This encodes CASVRRGGNQPQHF.

In its sample, this clone ranks as medium-sized (0.01 to 0.1%). The V gene is TRBV4-2, the J gene TRBJ2-7; 8 positions agree with TRBD1. The CDR3 spans 15 residues. CDR1 is LGHNA and CDR2 is YNFKEQ in the germline V gene. J was trimmed by 5 bases and V by 4 bases; bases with no gene match: 10. Here the CDR3 DNA reads TGTGCCAGCAGCCGTCAGGACAGGGAAAGCAACGAGCAGTACTTC. It specifies CASSRQDRESNEQYF.

The chain recombines TRBV19 with TRBJ1-4; D might be TRBD1 (6 bases). CDR3 length equals 14 residues. Germline values: CDR1 LNHDA, CDR2 SQIVND (reference sequence). The V gene lost 7 bases and the J gene lost 2 bases, with 11 bases spanning the gap. CDR3 protein: CASNTRGTNEKLFF. The CDR3 DNA is TGTGCCAGTAATACCAGGGGCACTAATGAAAAACTGTTTTTT.

Turning to this clone: One end of the junction does not line up with germline, which may come from a read error. The V call is TRBV9, the J call TRBJ2-5, with 7 bases lining up with TRBD2. Germline CDR1 and CDR2: SGDLS and YYNGEE. The CDR3 is 13 residues long. As DNA, the CDR3 is TGTGCCAGCAGCGGACGGGACTACACACTACCTAACTTC. Its protein is CASSGRDYTLPNF.

The chain couples TRBV10-3 to TRBJ1-1; maybe TRBD1 (5 bases). There are 13 residues in the CDR3. Trimming pared 7 bases from V and 3 bases from J, leaving 12 bases between. Germline loops: CDR1 ENHRY, CDR2 SYGVKD. The chain's CDR3 is CAIMGGSDTEAFF. The CDR3 DNA reads TGTGCCATCATGGGGGGGAGCGACACTGAAGCTTTCTTT.